This T cell receptor beta chain was recorded in a study of T cell responses to AZD1222 COVID-19 vaccine (dated by TCRdb to the early 2020s). Regarding the research as a whole: A total of just over 230 trial participants underwent TCR sequencing, of whom about 200 had received two doses of AZD1222 and roughly 26 had received two doses of the MenACWY control vaccine. Trial participants were enrolled by age into subgroups of 18-55, 56-69 and 70-plus years, and around 140, 26 and 57 TCR-sequenced participants, respectively, were included in these subgroups. What the authors observed across the whole study: Participants were mostly white British, with more females than males. The authors suggested clonal diversity may have been underestimated. After two AZD1222 doses, both the breadth and the depth of spike-specific TCRs were significantly higher than at day 0 and than in MenACWY recipients. Because no samples from the day 14 peak response were available, repertoires could be characterized only after the peak T cell response. Reportedly, almost half of the unique spike-specific TCRs recognized epitopes lying outside the regions that are mutated in the B.1.351 and B.1.1.7 variants. In the small 56-69-year group, the increase in depth fell short of significance, most likely because of low power. Only 5 to 7 AZD1222 recipients were SARS-CoV-2 seropositive at baseline, limiting conclusions about previously exposed vaccinees. Vaccine-associated CD4 TCRs spanned the whole spike protein, with dominant responses in regions 160-218 and 743-854.

The CDR3 regions of human TCRbeta chains were analyzed by immunosequencing. The authors' analysis ran thus. TCRs in the repertoires were matched against a reference library of SARS-CoV-2-specific TCRs that had been generated with the MIRA antigen-specificity platform. Breadth was defined as the fraction of unique TCRs that were SARS-CoV-2-associated, and depth was defined as the fraction of total T cells that were SARS-CoV-2-associated. Using the MIRA data, every spike-specific TCR was mapped to the spike region that the TCR reacted to and assigned to either a CD4 or a CD8 class. Log10-transformed breadth and depth values were compared by one-way ANOVA with Sidak's multiple comparisons tests. Drawn from immuneACCESS, this table holds only the in-frame rearrangements with V and J called that TCRdb kept. Clones are partly lost; checked studies trace under half to an unresolved V gene and leave the rest unexplained. V, J and clone size reflect that table, while D and trimming were determined from the DNA. This sample gives roughly 150,000 clones in total; roughly 87% of them show up just once. Roughly 6% of the sample is held by the ten biggest clonotypes.

As encoded in the germline V gene (reference sequence), CDR1 is LGHDT while CDR2 is YNNKEL. Inclusive of the bounding cysteine and phenylalanine, the CDR3 is 15 residues long. The entry retains the CDR3 DNA only, 45 bases that are in frame from base 1. Relative to germline, V is missing 4 bases and J is missing 1 base, with 2 bases of the junction outside any gene match. The time point label corresponds to: about 28 days (+/-7) after the second vaccine dose. AZD1222 recipients with second doses at about 4 weeks or about 12 weeks were pooled, because spike-specific TCR depth and breadth did not differ between schedules. The vaccinee samples were drawn from two UK trials, COV001 and COV002, one of which was a single-blind randomized controlled phase 2/3 trial testing AZD1222 (ChAdOx1 nCoV-19) in healthy adults. For TCRbeta chain sequencing, PBMC samples were collected from trial participants at day 0 and at day 28 after the second dose.

A remark on this clone: Its antigen specificity is not known. No qualities accompany the bases; no much larger clone lies one base away.

This material consisted of peripheral blood, taken 28 days after the second AZD1222 dose. The rearrangement combines TRBV3-1 (or the pseudogene TRBV3-2) with TRBJ2-3; 10 central nucleotides agree with TRBD2. The receptor's source is an adult who received the AZD1222 COVID-19 vaccine. In nucleotide form, the sequence is TGTGCCAGCAGCCTTGGACTAGCGGGCACAGATACGCAGTATTTT. This yields the protein CASSLGLAGTDTQYF.